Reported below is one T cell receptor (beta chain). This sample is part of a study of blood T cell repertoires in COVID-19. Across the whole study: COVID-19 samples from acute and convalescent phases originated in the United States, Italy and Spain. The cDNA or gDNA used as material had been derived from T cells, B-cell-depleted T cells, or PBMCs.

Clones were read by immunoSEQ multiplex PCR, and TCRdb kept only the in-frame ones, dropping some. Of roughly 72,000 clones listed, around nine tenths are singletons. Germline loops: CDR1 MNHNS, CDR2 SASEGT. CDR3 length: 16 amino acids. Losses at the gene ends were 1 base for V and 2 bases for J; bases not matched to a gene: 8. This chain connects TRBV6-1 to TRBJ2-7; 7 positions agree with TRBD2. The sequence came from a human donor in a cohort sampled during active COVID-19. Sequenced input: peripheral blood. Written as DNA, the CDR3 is TGTGCCAGCAGTGAAGTTCAGCGGGACCCAGCCTACGAGCAGTACTTC. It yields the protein CASSEVQRDPAYEQYF.